One and the same sample provided the 20 T cell receptor beta chains below, sequenced in a study of vaccination and CD4 T cells after COVID-19 (dated by TCRdb to between 2021 and 2024). The sample's time point label, decoded: late sampling 161 to 241 days after vaccination in three convalescent patients. Interpreted using the paper, the treatment or condition label stands for: approximately nine-day PBMC culture with coronavirus spike peptide pools or control peptides (ViraFEST assay). For these receptors, no antigen is known. Library preparation used PCR. Reads for this sample came from an Illumina iSeq 100. TCR sequencing of DNA from cultured CD4+ T cells used the Oncomine TCR Beta short-read assay at the Johns Hopkins FTIC core. TCRdb trimmed the raw reads at Q25, called clones with MiXCR and kept productive beta chains. Under each unique CDR3 protein, matching rows form one entry showing the most common genes and DNA. Recorded for this sample are more than 15,000 distinct CDR3 sequences; roughly 44% of them occurred a single time. Of the sample, 20% to 25% is held by the ten largest clones.

Sequences were derived from CD4+ T cells from blood, cultured in vitro, sampled about 7 months after SARS-CoV-2 vaccination. Source of these receptors: a human donor who had recovered from COVID-19.

A word on this clonotype: An end of the junction differs from the germline gene, which may be a read error. The V call is TRBV12-3 or TRBV12-4, the J call TRBJ1-1; 8 bases fit TRBD1. This CDR3 region has 12 residues. The CDR3 loop is CASSSGTGRKGF. CDR3 nucleotide sequence: TGTGCCAGCAGTTCGGGGACAGGTCGGAAGGGGTTT.

The chain carries TRBV2 and TRBJ2-3; 8 bases match TRBD2. This CDR3 has 15 amino acids. J was trimmed by 4 bases and V by 8 bases; bases with no gene match: 11. The germline V gene has CDR1 SNHLY and CDR2 FYNNEI. Here the CDR3 reads CASCLGLALADTQYF. The CDR3 nucleotides read TGTGCCAGCTGCCTTGGACTAGCTCTTGCAGATACGCAGTATTTT.

V gene TRBV7-9 combines with J gene TRBJ1-6; D remains ambiguous. V shed 7 bases and J shed 4 bases, with 8 bases lying between them. There are 13 residues in the CDR3. Germline lookup yields CDR1 SEHNR and CDR2 FQNEAQ (reference sequence). In DNA, the CDR3 is TGTGCCAGCACCCATTCGTATAATTCACCCCTCCACTTT. It is translated as CASTHSYNSPLHF.

This chain connects TRBV7-2 to TRBJ2-5; no firm D call. The CDR3 spans 14 residues. With 5 bases removed from V and 7 bases from J, the gap between germline ends came to 17 bases. Germline V gene sequence: CDR1 SGHTA, CDR2 FQGNSA. Here the CDR3 DNA reads TGTGCCAGCAGCCTCCGGTCCAGTGGCGGGACCCAGTACTTC. It yields the protein CASSLRSSGGTQYF.

The chain is built from TRBV27 and TRBJ2-3; D is ambiguous. CDR1 is MNHEY and CDR2 is SMNVEV in the germline V gene (reference sequence). Trimming left V 6 bases short and J 0 bases short, with 4 bases between. The CDR3 consists of 12 residues. The CDR3 sequence: CASRRSTDTQYF. Here the CDR3 DNA reads TGTGCCAGCAGGCGTAGCACAGATACGCAGTATTTT.

In this sample, this clonotype turned up a few times. The chain uses TRBV10-1 and TRBJ2-7; the match to TRBD1 covers 7 bases. The V segment lost 6 bases and the J segment 1 base; nucleotides outside the gene matches: 6. The germline V gene encodes CDR1 WNHNN and CDR2 SYGVQD (reference sequence). This CDR3 has 14 residues. CDR3 nucleotide sequence: TGCGCCAGCAGAGCCGGGACAGAGTCCTACGAGCAGTACTTC. Protein: CASRAGTESYEQYF.

The CDR3 is CASSKAGSSTDTQYF. The CDR3 nucleotides are TGTGCCAGCAGCAAGGCCGGGTCCAGCACAGATACGCAGTATTTT. The gene calls are TRBV5-4 and TRBJ2-3; no clear D gene. Germline assignment: CDR1 SGHNT and CDR2 YYREEE (reference sequence). The CDR3 runs 15 residues. Trimming took off 4 bases at V and 0 bases at J, with 12 bases between the two ends.

The chain employs TRBV7-6 and TRBJ1-1, with D hard to call. The V gene lost 4 bases and the J gene lost 0 bases, with 18 bases spanning the gap. The V gene's germline CDR1 is SGHVS and CDR2 FNYEAQ. This CDR3 region has 17 residues. The CDR3: CASSSPRGTRMNTEAFF. The CDR3 DNA is TGTGCCAGCAGCTCCCCACGGGGTACGCGGATGAACACTGAAGCTTTCTTT.

About this clonotype: This likely comes from a read error, as the CDR3 has no conserved phenylalanine or tryptophan at its end. The rearrangement links TRBV7-2 to TRBJ2-7; the D gene is possibly TRBD1 (6 bases). The length of the CDR3 is 14 residues. CDR1 and CDR2 (germline): SGHTA, FQGNSA. The DNA of the CDR3 is TGCGCCAGCAGCCAGATGAGTAGGGGGTACGAGCAGTACTCC. Its translation is CASSQMSRGYEQYS.

The rearrangement joins TRBV19 to TRBJ2-3; 9 bases are shared with TRBD1. J gave up 5 bases and V 7 bases, and 10 bases lay outside the gene matches. The CDR3 covers 15 residues. Per germline, CDR1 LNHDA and CDR2 SQIVND (reference sequence). This CDR3 reads CASTPGQGRRDTQYF. The DNA for the CDR3 is TGTGCCAGTACCCCGGGACAGGGCCGGAGAGATACGCAGTATTTT.

V usage is TRBV5-4 and J usage is TRBJ2-5; 9 bases are a match to TRBD2. Unmatched junction bases numbered 7, after V lost 2 bases and J lost 5 bases. The CDR3 has 15 residues. Germline assignment: CDR1 SGHNT and CDR2 YYREEE (reference sequence). The CDR3 sequence: CASSLGGRARETQYF. DNA of the CDR3: TGTGCCAGCAGCTTAGGCGGGAGGGCCCGGGAGACCCAGTACTTC. The whole variable domain, remainder taken from reference TRBV5-4 and TRBJ2-5, is ETGVTQSPTHLIKTRGQQVTLRCSSQSGHNTVSWYQQALGQGPQFIFQYYREEENGRGNFPPRFSGLQFPNYSSELNVNALELDDSALYLCASSLGGRARETQYFGPGTRLLVL.

This chain joins TRBV20-1 and TRBJ2-3; 10 nucleotides line up with TRBD2. Trimming removed 0 bases from V and 0 bases from J; junction bases left unmatched: 6. Germline CDR1 and CDR2: DFQATT and SNEGSKA (reference sequence). The CDR3 is made up of 17 amino acids. The CDR3 is CSARDSASGGSTDTQYF. CDR3 nucleotides: TGCAGTGCTAGAGATTCCGCTAGCGGGGGAAGCACAGATACGCAGTATTTT.

V and J are TRBV20-1 and TRBJ2-1; 10 bases match TRBD2. Germline V CDR1 and CDR2: DFQATT, SNEGSKA (reference sequence). V shed 6 bases and J 2 bases; nucleotides not matched to a gene: 10. CDR3 size: 16 residues. Here the CDR3 DNA reads TGCAGTGCGAGAAATAGCCTAGCGGGGGCCTACAATGAGCAGTTCTTC. Its protein is CSARNSLAGAYNEQFF.

V usage is TRBV7-2 and J usage is TRBJ2-1, with D uncertain. Germline loops: CDR1 SGHTA, CDR2 FQGNSA. Trimming pared 3 bases from V and 6 bases from J, leaving 18 bases between. CDR3 length equals 16 residues. This CDR3 reads CASSLIGSWLGNEQFF. CDR3 DNA: TGTGCCAGCAGCTTGATTGGTAGTTGGCTGGGCAATGAGCAGTTCTTC.

The rearrangement joins TRBV27 to TRBJ1-2, with D tentatively TRBD1 (6 bases). V was pared by 4 bases and J by 7 bases, with 25 bases between. The CDR3 length is 17 residues. Germline loops: CDR1 MNHEY, CDR2 SMNVEV (reference sequence). CDR3 protein: CASSSSTPGALSLGYTF. The CDR3, as DNA: TGTGCCAGCAGTTCCTCAACCCCAGGGGCCCTTTCTCTTGGCTACACCTTC.

This clonotype was counted only a few times. The V and J genes are TRBV24-1 and TRBJ2-3; TRBD1 matches 8 bases. With V trimmed by 5 bases and J by 6 bases, 3 bases remained unmatched. This CDR3 has 13 residues. Per germline, CDR1 KGHDR and CDR2 SFDVKD. The CDR3 is CATSVQGADTQYF. In nucleotides, the CDR3 is TGTGCCACCAGTGTCCAGGGGGCGGATACGCAGTATTTT.

The chain joins TRBV6-1 to TRBJ1-5; weak D call: TRBD1 (6 bases). This CDR3 region has 16 residues. Between the trimmed V and J ends, which lost 4 bases and 0 bases, there was a span of 13 bases. The germline CDR1 and CDR2 sequences are MNHNS and SASEGT. In DNA, the CDR3 is TGTGCCAGCAGTGCTCGACAGGAGTATAGCAATCAGCCCCAGCATTTT. Amino acids: CASSARQEYSNQPQHF.

The chain employs TRBV9 and TRBJ1-6, with D perhaps matching TRBD1 (5 bases). CDR1 SGDLS and CDR2 YYNGEE come from the germline V gene. V was pared by 4 bases and J by 9 bases, with 14 bases between. This CDR3 region has 14 residues. The chain's CDR3 is CASSPGALSSPLHF. For the CDR3, the DNA is TGTGCCAGCAGCCCCGGGGCCCTCAGTTCACCCCTCCACTTT.

The CDR3 protein is CSAPRAGIPSGDEQYF. Written as DNA, the CDR3 is TGCAGTGCCCCCCGGGCAGGGATCCCCAGCGGGGACGAGCAGTACTTC. This chain connects TRBV20-1 to TRBJ2-7; 7 nucleotides line up with TRBD2. The trim removed 6 bases at V and 5 bases at J, leaving 19 bases unmatched. Germline CDR1 and CDR2: DFQATT and SNEGSKA (reference sequence). This CDR3 comprises 16 residues.

This chain connects TRBV7-9 to TRBJ1-6; 8 positions agree with TRBD1. This CDR3 is 15 amino acids long. V lost 5 bases to trimming and J lost 8 bases; unmatched junction nucleotides: 8. The germline CDR1 and CDR2 sequences are SEHNR and FQNEAQ (reference sequence). CDR3 region: CASSRGTGTHSPLHF. The CDR3 nucleotides are TGTGCCAGCAGCCGAGGGACAGGTACTCATTCACCCCTCCACTTT.